This T cell receptor beta chain derives from a study of cytomegalovirus exposure and HLA in healthy donors. The donors were part of the roughly 120-subject validation cohort, which stood apart from the roughly 730-subject first cohort. Comment on this clone: Its antigen is undetermined. The sample contains more than one DNA sequence encoding this CDR3.

CDR1 is MNHNY and CDR2 is SVGAGI in the germline V gene (reference sequence). The CDR3 contains 14 residues. Trimming left V 4 bases short and J 2 bases short, with 12 bases between. Findings and limits, study-wide: Most TCR sequences were seen very rarely across donors, but some public TCRs occurred in many.

Produced via immunoSEQ multiplex PCR; TCRdb's table is partial and in-frame only. The data hold some 76,000 clones, with over 90% observed a single time. The TCR was taken from a woman between 18 and 29 years old in good health and CMV-seronegative. Sequenced material: PBMCs. The chain carries TRBV6-6 and TRBJ2-7; D perhaps matches TRBD1 (5 bases). As DNA, the CDR3 is TGTGCCAGCAGTTTGGACACGACGGCCTACGAGCAGTACTTC. Translated, it gives CASSLDTTAYEQYF.